Presented here are 11 T cell receptor beta chains from one specimen sequenced in a study of blood T cell repertoires in COVID-19. Assay used: immunoSEQ multiplex PCR; TCRdb lists only in-frame clones, some missing. This table has hundreds of thousands of clones, 80% to 85% appearing once. The sequenced sample consisted of peripheral blood. The source of these receptors is a man aged 25 to 40 with active or convalescent COVID-19.

This clone was seen just once. The gene calls are TRBV11-2 and TRBJ1-4, with D unclear. Trimming removed 4 bases at V and 0 bases at J, with 12 bases between. The CDR3 is 16 residues long. Germline V gene lookup returns CDR1 SGHAT and CDR2 FQNNGV. Here the CDR3 DNA reads TGTGCCAGCAGCTATTTCCGGCTAGCAACTAATGAAAAACTGTTTTTT. Protein sequence: CASSYFRLATNEKLFF.

This rearrangement joins TRBV5-5 to TRBJ2-7; D may be TRBD2 (5 bases). The CDR3 has 14 amino acids. CDR1 SGHKS and CDR2 YYEKEE come from the germline V gene (reference sequence). Trimming shortened V by 2 bases and J by 2 bases, and 11 bases separated the two germline ends. CDR3: CASSFERQTYEQYF. The CDR3 DNA sequence: TGTGCCAGCAGCTTCGAGCGGCAGACCTACGAGCAGTACTTC.

There are a few counts of this clone. The rearrangement joins TRBV30 to TRBJ1-5, with 7 bases that match TRBD1. This CDR3 spans 15 amino acids. Germline V lookup: CDR1 GTSNPN, CDR2 SVGIG (reference sequence). Trimming at V came to 2 bases and at J to 0 bases, leaving 4 bases not matched to a gene. The CDR3 region has the DNA TGTGCCTGGAGTTCAGGGGGGAATAGCAATCAGCCCCAGCATTTT. It translates to CAWSSGGNSNQPQHF.

This chain joins TRBV13 and TRBJ2-5; 11 bases map to TRBD2. V lost 5 bases, J lost 5 bases, and 13 bases stayed unmatched. CDR1 and CDR2 (germline): PRHDT, FYEKMQ (reference sequence). There are 17 residues in the CDR3. The DNA for the CDR3 is TGTGCCAGCAGCCCCCTCCTAGCGGGAGGCTCGGGGGAGACCCAGTACTTC. As protein: CASSPLLAGGSGETQYF.

Only a few counts were recorded for this clone. The V call is TRBV9, the J call TRBJ2-3; 9 bases are shared with TRBD2. The J segment lost 0 bases and the V segment lost 0 bases, leaving 5 bases of the junction unmatched. This CDR3 region has 17 residues. Germline values: CDR1 SGDLS, CDR2 YYNGEE. Here the CDR3 reads CASSVGVAGASTDTQYF. CDR3 bases: TGTGCCAGCAGCGTAGGAGTAGCGGGGGCTAGCACAGATACGCAGTATTTT.

This clone was seen more than once but under ten times. The rearrangement uses TRBV9 and TRBJ2-1, with D unclear. Per germline, CDR1 SGDLS and CDR2 YYNGEE. This CDR3 spans 13 amino acids. Trimming took 2 bases from V and 7 from J, leaving 10 bases between them. The CDR3 coding sequence is TGTGCCAGCAGCGTTCAACTTCGGAATGAGCAGTTCTTC. Translating it yields CASSVQLRNEQFF.

The chain uses TRBV5-1 and TRBJ1-4, with 9 bases that match TRBD1. The V gene's germline CDR1 is SGHRS and CDR2 YFSETQ. The CDR3 spans 16 residues. With 3 bases clipped from V and 6 bases from J, the junction kept 9 bases outside the gene matches. The CDR3 region is CASSSGQGGSYEKLFF. As DNA, the CDR3 is TGCGCCAGCAGCTCGGGACAGGGAGGGAGCTATGAAAAACTGTTTTTT.

The chain couples TRBV7-2 to TRBJ2-2; no clear D gene. The CDR3 length is 13 residues. The germline gives CDR1 SGHTA, CDR2 FQGNSA. Trimming took 1 base from V and 6 from J, leaving 6 bases between them. Written as DNA, the CDR3 is TGTGCCAGCAGCTTAGGAGTGGCCGGGGAGCTGTTTTTT. This translates into CASSLGVAGELFF.

The rearrangement joins TRBV3-1 (or the pseudogene TRBV3-2) to TRBJ2-1, with 10 bases lining up with TRBD2. The CDR3 totals 17 residues. The germline V gene encodes CDR1 LGHDT and CDR2 YNNKEL (reference sequence). The J segment lost 6 bases and the V segment lost 0 bases, leaving 8 bases of the junction unmatched. Here the CDR3 DNA reads TGTGCCAGCAGCCAAGATACACTAGCGGGGATCCCCAATGAGCAGTTCTTC. It codes for CASSQDTLAGIPNEQFF.

The rearrangement uses TRBV9 and TRBJ1-2; no clear D. CDR3 length: 13 residues. Germline CDR1 and CDR2: SGDLS and YYNGEE. V lost 0 bases to trimming and J lost 6 bases, with 9 bases between them. CDR3 DNA: TGTGCCAGCAGCGTAGGTTCAGGAAATGGCTACACCTTC. Translating gives CASSVGSGNGYTF.

This chain connects TRBV5-1 to TRBJ1-1, with TRBD1 as a possible D gene (6 bases). The CDR3 contains 15 residues. V lost 0 bases and J 4 bases, leaving 13 bases between the germline ends. The V gene's germline CDR1 is SGHRS and CDR2 YFSETQ. This chain's CDR3 is CASSLGQVGRTEAFF. The CDR3 coding sequence is TGCGCCAGCAGCTTGGGACAGGTTGGGCGCACTGAAGCTTTCTTT.